The next 20 T cell receptor beta chains were all read from a single sample in a study of T cell repertoires in cytomegalovirus infection. TCRdb recomputed calls from the reads with MiXCR, one row per CDR3 protein. This sample carries 150,000 to 200,000 distinct CDR3 sequences, 28% of them seen once, and the ten largest clones take 30% to 35%. Sequenced sample: PBMCs. These receptors all come from a human donor in good health (CMV status not recorded). Some clones in this sample may be carry-over from other donors' samples.

In this sample, this clonotype turned up many times. The rearrangement uses TRBV7-9 and TRBJ1-1; D ambiguous. This CDR3 comprises 13 residues. Germline V CDR1 and CDR2: SEHNR, FQNEAQ (reference sequence). Trimming left V 6 bases short and J 3 bases short, with 11 bases between. CDR3 sequence (DNA): TGTGCCAGCAGACCTTCGGTCGACACTGAAGCTTTCTTT. Translated, it gives CASRPSVDTEAFF.

This clonotype was counted at least ten times. V is TRBV27 and J is TRBJ1-2; TRBD1 matches at 9 bases. After removal of 3 bases from V and 4 bases from J, the junction contained 6 bases not matched to a gene. The CDR3 totals 15 residues. In germline, CDR1 is MNHEY, CDR2 SMNVEV (reference sequence). The CDR3 here is CASSLSTGQGYGYTF. DNA for the CDR3: TGTGCCAGCAGTTTGTCTACGGGACAGGGCTATGGCTACACCTTC.

This chain connects TRBV19 to TRBJ1-1; D is unresolved. Germline values: CDR1 LNHDA, CDR2 SQIVND (reference sequence). Trimming shortened V by 4 bases and J by 1 base, and 10 bases separated the two germline ends. The CDR3 runs to 14 residues. CDR3 amino acids: CASSKGQGNTEAFF. Here the CDR3 DNA reads TGTGCCAGTAGTAAGGGCCAAGGGAACACTGAAGCTTTCTTT.

This clonotype was found a few times. The rearrangement links TRBV13 to TRBJ2-5; a possible D gene is TRBD2 (5 bases). The ends were cut back, 4 bases at V and 2 bases at J, with 11 bases in the middle. Looked up from germline, CDR1 is PRHDT and CDR2 is FYEKMQ (reference sequence). This CDR3 has 14 residues. CDR3 residues: CASSSGLLQETQYF. The CDR3 coding sequence is TGTGCCAGCAGCTCTGGACTCCTGCAAGAGACCCAGTACTTC.

The V and J genes are TRBV2 and TRBJ1-2; D is perhaps TRBD1 (5 bases). Between the trimmed V and J ends, which lost 2 bases and 5 bases, there was a span of 12 bases. There are 14 residues in the CDR3. Germline V gives CDR1 SNHLY, CDR2 FYNNEI. In DNA form, the CDR3 reads TGTGCCAGCAGTGAAAACAGGAGACCTTATGGCTACACCTTC. Translation: CASSENRRPYGYTF.

The rearrangement joins TRBV20-1 to TRBJ1-2; the D gene is possibly TRBD1 (5 bases). The ends were cut back, 5 bases at V and 5 bases at J, with 18 bases in the middle. The V gene's germline CDR1 is DFQATT and CDR2 SNEGSKA (reference sequence). This CDR3 contains 14 residues. The DNA for the CDR3 is TGCAGTGCTTCCTACGGGCAGGGAGGATATGGCTACACCTTC. Protein: CSASYGQGGYGYTF.

The sample holds a few counts of this clonotype. This chain connects TRBV6-6 to TRBJ2-3; D is uncertain. The germline gives CDR1 MNHNY, CDR2 SVGAGI (reference sequence). V was shortened by 6 bases and J by 7 bases, with 11 bases between the two germline ends. There are 12 residues in the CDR3. The CDR3 DNA reads TGTGCCAGCAGCCCCCCTGGGAATACGCAGTATTTT. Amino acid sequence: CASSPPGNTQYF.

This clonotype has a count of ten or more. The rearrangement uses TRBV6-1 and TRBJ1-1, with 10 positions matching TRBD1. Looked up from germline, CDR1 is MNHNS and CDR2 is SASEGT. This CDR3 has 12 amino acids. Trimming at V came to 6 bases and at J to 10 bases, leaving 5 bases not matched to a gene. DNA of the CDR3: TGTGCCAGCAGGACAGGGGGCAAGAGAGCTTTCTTT. Translated, it gives CASRTGGKRAFF.

The V gene is TRBV19, the J gene TRBJ2-7; D unresolved. This CDR3 region has 14 residues. V lost 3 bases and J 7 bases, leaving 16 bases between the germline ends. CDR1 is LNHDA, CDR2 SQIVND, per germline (reference sequence). CDR3 sequence (DNA): TGTGCCAGTAGTATTTTGAACAGAATAAGTGAGCAGTACTTC. It specifies CASSILNRISEQYF.

The rearrangement joins TRBV5-1 to TRBJ1-1; D unresolved. There are 14 residues in the CDR3. From germline, CDR1 is SGHRS and CDR2 YFSETQ. With 0 bases removed from V and 3 bases from J, the gap between germline ends came to 9 bases. CDR3 in amino acids: CASSLDAMDTEAFF. The CDR3 DNA sequence: TGCGCCAGCAGCTTGGACGCGATGGACACTGAAGCTTTCTTT.

This clonotype was observed at least ten times. This chain's CDR3 is CSAKRDSNQPQHF. CDR3 sequence (DNA): TGCAGCGCAAAGAGGGATAGCAATCAGCCCCAGCATTTT. The gene calls are TRBV29-1 and TRBJ1-5; D call uncertain. Trimming stripped 7 bases from V and 0 bases from J, with 10 bases between. This CDR3 contains 13 residues. Germline assignment: CDR1 SQVTM and CDR2 ANQGSEA.

This clonotype was detected a few times. CDR3 residues: CASGDEGQGLAGGGTDTQYF. CDR3 nucleotides: TGTGCCAGCGGGGACGAGGGACAGGGACTAGCGGGGGGTGGCACAGATACGCAGTATTTT. The rearrangement joins TRBV2 to TRBJ2-3; TRBD2 aligns across 15 bases. From germline, CDR1 is SNHLY and CDR2 FYNNEI. This CDR3 has 20 residues. J lost 1 base, V lost 8 bases, and 16 bases had no gene match.

This clonotype has ten or more counts. The chain has TRBV11-2 and TRBJ1-2, with unresolved D. The V gene lost 0 bases and the J gene lost 6 bases, with 14 bases spanning the gap. The CDR3 spans 15 residues. Germline V lookup: CDR1 SGHAT, CDR2 FQNNGV. The DNA of the CDR3 is TGTGCCAGCAGCTTAGAGATAGCTGGGCGTGATGGCTACACCTTC. Translating gives CASSLEIAGRDGYTF.

The gene calls are TRBV6-6 and TRBJ1-3, with D unresolved. The CDR3 has 13 residues. V lost 8 bases and J 1 base, leaving 9 bases between the germline ends. Germline loops: CDR1 MNHNY, CDR2 SVGAGI (reference sequence). For the CDR3, the DNA is TGTGCCAGCGGGCCGTCTTCTGGAAACACCATATATTTT. Its protein is CASGPSSGNTIYF.

Only a few counts were recorded for this clonotype. The chain employs TRBV7-9 and TRBJ1-1; D is unclear. Trimming removed 6 bases at V and 3 bases at J, with 14 bases between. The CDR3 extends over 14 amino acids. Germline CDR1 and CDR2: SEHNR and FQNEAQ (reference sequence). The CDR3 DNA is TGTGCCAGCAGTCGGGGTAGGAGGGACACTGAAGCTTTCTTT. Translation: CASSRGRRDTEAFF.

This clonotype was seen a single time. This chain connects TRBV28 to TRBJ2-1; 8 nucleotides match TRBD2. The V gene's germline CDR1 is MDHEN and CDR2 SYDVKM. This CDR3 has 16 residues. Trimming took 4 bases from V and 1 from J; bases not matched to a gene: 6. CDR3 bases: TGTGCCAGCAGTTCGCCGGGACTAGGGTCCTACAATGAGCAGTTCTTC. Its translation: CASSSPGLGSYNEQFF.

This rearrangement joins TRBV12-3 or TRBV12-4 to TRBJ1-6; tentative D call: TRBD1 (6 bases). The V gene lost 6 bases and the J gene lost 7 bases, with 22 bases spanning the gap. The CDR3 is made up of 17 amino acids. The CDR3 DNA follows: TGTGCCAGCAGCCGCTTTATAGGGGGATTGTGGAATTCACCCCTCCACTTT. Protein product: CASSRFIGGLWNSPLHF.

This clonotype has just a few counts. The rearrangement joins TRBV12-3 or TRBV12-4 to TRBJ1-2; D is uncertain. V lost 2 bases and J 4 bases, leaving 14 bases between the germline ends. CDR3 size: 15 residues. Written as DNA, the CDR3 is TGTGCCAGCAGTTTAATTCCAGCACGCACCTATGGCTACACCTTC. Amino acids: CASSLIPARTYGYTF.

Only a few counts were recorded for this clonotype. The CDR3 coding sequence is TGCAGCGCGGGACCGCCCCAAGAGACCCAGTACTTC. This translates into CSAGPPQETQYF. The chain links TRBV29-1 to TRBJ2-5; D possibly uses TRBD1 or TRBD2 (5 bases each). Looked up from germline, CDR1 is SQVTM and CDR2 is ANQGSEA. V dropped 7 bases and J dropped 1 base, with 10 bases sitting between them. The CDR3 covers 12 residues.

V and J are TRBV7-2 and TRBJ1-2; no clear D gene. Between the trimmed V and J ends, which lost 5 bases and 4 bases, there was a span of 14 bases. The CDR3 has 14 residues. Per the germline V gene, CDR1 is SGHTA and CDR2 is FQGNSA. The CDR3 bases are TGTGCCAGCAGCCCACCCCCAAGCTTCTATGGCTACACCTTC. Residues: CASSPPPSFYGYTF. The full variable domain, its missing parts supplied by reference TRBV7-2 and TRBJ1-2, is GAGVSQSPSNKVTEKGKDVELRCDPISGHTALYWYRQSLGQGLEFLIYFQGNSAPDKSGLPSDRFSAERTGGSVSTLTIQRTQQEDSAVYLCASSPPPSFYGYTFGSGTRLTVV.